These T cell receptor beta chains were read from a single sample in a study of T cells expressing NK-cell markers. TCRdb processed the 5' RACE reads again and assigns one entry to each CDR3 protein, with no DNA. In all, the sample yields approximately 150,000 distinct CDR3 sequences. The sequenced material came from blood T cells: a sorted CD56 or NKG2C T cell subset, CD4+ or CD8+ T cells, or bulk PBMC T cells (not recorded which). The receptors originated from a man in his late teens or twenties in good health. Each CDR3 is given with its conserved first and last residue. The order of the fields is J gene, V gene, CDR3 protein.

J gene: TRBJ2-7; V gene: TRBV19; CDR3 protein: CASSGRGVSYEQYF
J gene: TRBJ2-1; V gene: TRBV7-6; CDR3 protein: CASSVGGMVAGAQLRNEQFF
J gene: TRBJ2-2; V gene: TRBV7-3; CDR3 protein: CASSLSPWEANTGELFF
J gene: TRBJ2-2; V gene: TRBV20-1; CDR3 protein: CSALPPLEARGTGELFF
J gene: TRBJ2-3; V gene: TRBV30; CDR3 protein: CAWSPGQGTDTQYF
J gene: TRBJ2-2; V gene: TRBV19; CDR3 protein: CASETPGQGINTGELFF
J gene: TRBJ2-2; V gene: TRBV19; CDR3 protein: CASISSLGTGELFF
J gene: TRBJ2-2; V gene: TRBV6-5; CDR3 protein: CASSYGRASNTGELFF
J gene: TRBJ2-7; V gene: TRBV25-1; CDR3 protein: CASSPGNAYEQYF
J gene: TRBJ2-3; V gene: TRBV29-1; CDR3 protein: CSVFGGMSTDTQYF
J gene: TRBJ1-2; V gene: TRBV3-1; CDR3 protein: CASSQGGTDPYGYTF
J gene: TRBJ2-2; V gene: TRBV3-1; CDR3 protein: CASSLASNTGELFF
J gene: TRBJ2-3; V gene: TRBV20-1; CDR3 protein: CSARESGSLNTQYF
J gene: TRBJ2-6; V gene: TRBV5-8; CDR3 protein: CASSLGASGANVLTF
J gene: TRBJ2-7; V gene: TRBV28; CDR3 protein: CASSLGAGAYEQYF
J gene: TRBJ2-7; V gene: TRBV7-9; CDR3 protein: CASSLEGSGYYEQYF
J gene: TRBJ1-1; V gene: TRBV6-5; CDR3 protein: CASSYQGQTEAFF
J gene: TRBJ2-7; V gene: TRBV5-1; CDR3 protein: CASSWSQREDYEQYF
J gene: TRBJ1-1; V gene: TRBV7-9; CDR3 protein: CASSLVIGGYTEAFF